Listed below are T cell receptor beta chains from one sample, sequenced in a study of OX40 agonist ivuxolimab in advanced cancers. Produced via immunoSEQ multiplex PCR; TCRdb's table is partial and in-frame only. The sample holds 20,000 to 25,000 clones; around 85% are singletons and the top ten take about 15%. This sample comprised CD4+ or CD8+ T cells sorted from blood, obtained in a trial of the OX40 agonist ivuxolimab. Source of these receptors: an adult with an advanced solid tumor such as melanoma, head and neck, liver or kidney cancer. Each CDR3 is given with its conserved first and last residue. The D gene is left open where the match is weak.

CDR3 length,V gene,D gene,CDR3 protein
15,TRBV6-1,NA,CASSESGASTDTQYF
13,TRBV9,TRBD1,CASSRQGNNEQFF
15,TRBV6-5,TRBD2,CASRITAGGSYEQYF
11,TRBV5-4,NA,CASSSTDTQYF
15,TRBV2,NA,CASSEASSNSYGYTF
13,TRBV14,TRBD2,CASSLSGRYEQYF
13,TRBV19,TRBD1,CASSIRDRGSYTF
15,TRBV5-4,TRBD1,CASMPQGVVADTQYF
14,TRBV6-1,NA,CASSEAAGYTEAFF
13,TRBV14,NA,CASSRDWDGEQYF
16,TRBV7-6,NA,CASSQIRGAHTDTQYF
14,TRBV6-6,TRBD1,CASRTGTGAQPQHF
15,TRBV25-1,TRBD1,CASSRPGQGAIGYTF
13,TRBV27,TRBD1,CASRGDRVGGYTF
14,TRBV5-1,NA,CASRDPSGGNEQFF
15,TRBV18,NA,CASSPEPLANYGYTF
12,TRBV7-2,NA,CASSPWAGEQFF
19,TRBV4-3,TRBD1,CASSHSGQGGDLWGNIQYF
13,TRBV19,NA,CASSTLGAYEQYF
14,TRBV11-3,TRBD1,CASSSRQGSYEQFF
13,TRBV7-2,TRBD2,CASSLAGGETQYF
18,TRBV5-4,TRBD1,CASRRGTGGFSLSYEQYF
15,TRBV5-4,NA,CASSLESSITDTQYF
16,TRBV10-3,TRBD1,CAISSGQGRSTDTQYF
14,TRBV19,NA,CASSTLIPSQPQHF
16,TRBV7-2,NA,CASSLTGPSGANVLTF
17,TRBV11-3,NA,CASSPRGGDRTNEKLFF
14,TRBV7-7,NA,CASSLGGEDNEQFF
13,TRBV2,NA,CASRRETNYGYTF
11,TRBV20-1,NA,CSASTHGEQFF
16,TRBV11-2,NA,CASSPPGILSSYEQYF
14,TRBV9,NA,CASSVVAPRGELFF
15,TRBV18,TRBD2,CASSPTSGQDNEQFF
14,TRBV11-2,NA,CASSLGRGTDTQYF
14,TRBV11-1,NA,CASSLTRDGYGYTF
17,TRBV5-4,TRBD2,CASSSPPSGGAVGELFF
11,TRBV30,NA,CAWGRIYEQYF
15,TRBV21-1,NA,CASSNARLGSYEQYF
16,TRBV11-2,TRBD2,CASSLLAGFSADTQYF
16,TRBV19,NA,CASSMDSDGSNQPQHF
14,TRBV4-1,TRBD1,CASSLRDRAYEQYF
14,TRBV12-5,NA,CASAPRGGGTEAFF
20,TRBV2,NA,CASSEDLGGGRQEAKNIQYF
15,TRBV18,TRBD1,CASSPRTGDGGELFF
17,TRBV4-3,NA,CASSQGSVVSRDSPLHF
15,TRBV5-4,TRBD2,CASSPTSGRADEQYF
14,TRBV5-1,TRBD2,CASSFETSIGELFF
13,TRBV19,NA,CASSLDASYEQYF